This T cell receptor (beta chain) was recovered during a study of T cells expressing NK-cell markers. Reprocessing the 5' RACE reads, TCRdb reports a single entry for every CDR3 protein and omits DNA. Recorded here are 250,000 to 300,000 distinct CDR3 sequences; the top ten clones represent around 0.4%. The V gene's germline CDR1 is SEHNR and CDR2 FQNEAQ (reference sequence). This CDR3 region has 15 residues. The clonotype comes from a man younger than 30 in good health. The chain has TRBV7-9 and TRBJ2-3. The sequenced sample consisted of blood T cells: a sorted CD56 or NKG2C T cell subset, CD4+ or CD8+ T cells, or bulk PBMC T cells (not recorded which). CDR3 in amino acids: CASSYYPPSTDTQYF. The full variable domain, with the rest looked up from reference TRBV7-9 and TRBJ2-3, is DTGVSQNPRHKITKRGQNVTFRCDPISEHNRLYWYRQTLGQGPEFLTYFQNEAQLEKSRLLSDRFSAERPKGSFSTLEIQRTEQGDSAMYLCASSYYPPSTDTQYFGPGTRLTVL.